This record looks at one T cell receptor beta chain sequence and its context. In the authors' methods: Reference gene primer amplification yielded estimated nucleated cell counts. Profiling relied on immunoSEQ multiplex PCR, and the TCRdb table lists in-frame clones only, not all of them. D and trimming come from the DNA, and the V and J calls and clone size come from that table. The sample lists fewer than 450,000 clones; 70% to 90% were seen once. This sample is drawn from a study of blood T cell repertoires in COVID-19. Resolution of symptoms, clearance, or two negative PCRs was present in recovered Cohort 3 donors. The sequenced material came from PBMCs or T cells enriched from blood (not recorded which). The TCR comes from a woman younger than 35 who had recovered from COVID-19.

This CDR3 reads CASSVGTSGVRAKNIQYF. The CDR3 bases are TGTGCCAGCAGCGTTGGGACTAGCGGGGTTAGGGCCAAAAACATTCAGTACTTC. The chain employs TRBV9 and TRBJ2-4; 13 nucleotides align to TRBD2. V dropped 2 bases and J dropped 1; count of bases not matched to a gene: 6. The CDR3 runs to 18 residues. In germline, CDR1 is SGDLS, CDR2 YYNGEE.